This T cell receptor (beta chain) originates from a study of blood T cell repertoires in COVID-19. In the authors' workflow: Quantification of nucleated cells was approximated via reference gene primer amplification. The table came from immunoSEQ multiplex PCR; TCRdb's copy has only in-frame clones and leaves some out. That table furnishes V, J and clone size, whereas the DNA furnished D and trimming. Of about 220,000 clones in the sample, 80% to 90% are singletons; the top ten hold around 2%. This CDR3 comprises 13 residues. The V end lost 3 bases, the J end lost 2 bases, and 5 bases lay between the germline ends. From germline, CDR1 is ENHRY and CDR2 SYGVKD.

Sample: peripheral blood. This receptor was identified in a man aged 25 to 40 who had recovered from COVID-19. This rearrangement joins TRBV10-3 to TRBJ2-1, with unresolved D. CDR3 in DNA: TGTGCCATCAGTGACTACCCCTACAATGAGCAGTTCTTC. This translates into CAISDYPYNEQFF.